This TCR beta chain was sequenced during a study of cytomegalovirus exposure and HLA in healthy donors. Findings and caveats of the study: Follow-up analysis later connected one missense variant in DCLRE1C with trimming of TCR beta V- and J-genes. In vitro confirmation showed a few CMV-associated chains to be CMV antigen specific.

A multiplex PCR was run with 60 Vbeta primers and 13 Jbeta primers. TCRdb's table, derived via immunoSEQ multiplex PCR, lists solely in-frame clones and lacks some. The data show some 200,000 clones, with about 80% seen just once and 0.58% held by the top ten. CDR1 MNHEY and CDR2 SVGAGI come from the germline V gene. V shed 0 bases, J shed 7 bases, and the junction held 7 bases outside the gene matches. The CDR3 is made up of 16 amino acids. As concerns this clone: What it binds is not known.

The TCR was taken from a woman between 40 and 50 years old in good health and CMV-seronegative. The V call is TRBV6-5, the J call TRBJ1-5; TRBD1 matches at 9 bases. Material for sequencing was PBMCs. The CDR3 DNA reads TGTGCCAGCAGTTACTCGGGGGGACAGGGCGGGCAGCCCCAGCATTTT. Residues: CASSYSGGQGGQPQHF.